The entry below gives a single T cell receptor (beta chain) sequence along with its context. Its antigen is not identified. This record belongs to a study of OX40 agonist ivuxolimab in advanced cancers. Study-level information: The dose-escalation cohort had hepatocellular carcinoma, melanoma, renal cell or head and neck cancer.

Patients with a history of autoimmune disease or on systemic immunosuppression were excluded. Blood draws occurred at baseline, cycle 4 day 1, and cycle 7 day 1. CDR1 is SGHNT and CDR2 is YENEEA in the germline V gene. The CDR3 contains 13 residues. V was clipped by 0 bases and J by 5 bases, with 7 bases between them. The data were produced by immunoSEQ multiplex PCR, yet TCRdb's version contains in-frame clones alone and is incomplete. Of some 38,000 clones listed, about 89% are singletons. General study findings and limits: Expanded clones tended on average to be more numerous among CD8+ T cells than CD4+.

This receptor was obtained from an adult with an advanced solid tumor such as melanoma, head and neck, liver or kidney cancer. Sample: CD4+ or CD8+ T cells sorted from blood, taken in a trial of the OX40 agonist ivuxolimab. The chain is built from TRBV11-3 and TRBJ1-1, with D unresolved. CDR3 in amino acids: CASSLDLKTEAFF. CDR3 coding DNA: TGTGCCAGCAGCTTAGATCTTAAGACTGAAGCTTTCTTT.